Sequencing of this TCR beta chain was carried out in a study of vaccination effects on CD4 cells after COVID-19. About the research overall: Three convalescent patients gave early and late post-vaccination samples.

Measured with immunoSEQ multiplex PCR; TCRdb has only the in-frame clones, and not every one. The sample lists around 50,000 clones, 65% to 75% occurring once. From germline, CDR1 is MDHEN and CDR2 SYDVKM. Deletions cut 7 bases from V and 2 bases from J, with 6 bases between. The CDR3 is 12 residues long. Once cultured for under 11 days, the cells underwent separation to obtain CD4+ T cells. This individual tested PCR-positive for SARS-CoV-2 infection between March and December 2020. Participants received two doses of either the BNT162b2 or mRNA-1273 vaccine. Researchers swapped half the medium for IL-2 medium on both days 3 and 7. Concerning this clone itself: The antigen remains undetermined.

The chain joins TRBV28 to TRBJ2-1; D is ambiguous. The receptor was isolated from a human donor who had a prior SARS-CoV-2 infection. This specimen consisted of CD4+ T cells from PBMCs cultured without peptide, obtained after COVID-19 vaccination. CDR3 sequence: CASKDTYNEQFF. Written as DNA, the CDR3 is TGTGCCAGCAAAGACACCTACAATGAGCAGTTCTTC.